The 5 T cell receptor beta chains listed next were all sequenced from one sample in a study of naive and memory T cell subsets. An equimolar mix of two oligonucleotides served as the beta constant-region primer for TRBC1 and TRBC2. Nested alpha and beta constant-region primers with the SP2 primer drove four PCR rounds on ligated cDNA. TCRdb re-derived calls from the UMI-ligation and nested PCR reads in MiXCR, one entry per CDR3 protein. The profile shows over 30,000 distinct CDR3 sequences, around 18% of them singletons. The sample was effector memory CD4+ T cells from blood. Subset of the sample: effector memory, CD45RA- CD27-. These receptors all come from a human donor in good health.

In its sample, this clonotype was seen once. The chain joins TRBV28 to TRBJ2-7; D is undetermined. Germline V gene lookup returns CDR1 MDHEN and CDR2 SYDVKM. CDR3 size: 13 residues. The ends were cut back, 7 bases at V and 8 bases at J, with 18 bases in the middle. In DNA form, the CDR3 reads TGTGCCAGCACCCCGGACCTAGTAAAAAAGCAGTACTTC. It translates to CASTPDLVKKQYF. The full variable domain, with the rest looked up from reference TRBV28 and TRBJ2-7, is DVKVTQSSRYLVKRTGEKVFLECVQDMDHENMFWYRQDPGLGLRLIYFSYDVKMKEKGDIPEGYSVSREKKERFSLILESASTNQTSMYLCASTPDLVKKQYFGPGTRLTVT.

CDR3 loop: CASSYDRRPGNTIYF. In DNA form, the CDR3 reads TGTGCCAGCAGTTACGACAGAAGGCCGGGAAACACCATATATTTT. The V call is TRBV6-5, the J call TRBJ1-3; tentative D call: TRBD1 (5 bases). This CDR3 is built from 15 residues. V lost 2 bases, J lost 4 bases, and 12 bases lay in between. Germline loops: CDR1 MNHEY, CDR2 SVGAGI.

V gene TRBV6-2 or TRBV6-3 combines with J gene TRBJ2-1, with D possibly matching TRBD2 (5 bases). The V gene lost 2 bases and the J gene lost 7 bases, with 12 bases spanning the gap. The CDR3 is 14 residues long. The germline V gene has CDR1 MNHEY and CDR2 SVGEGT. CDR3 loop: CASSYPGEWNEQFF. CDR3 sequence (DNA): TGTGCCAGCAGTTACCCCGGGGAGTGGAATGAGCAGTTCTTC.

This clonotype has a handful of counts. This rearrangement joins TRBV3-1 to TRBJ2-5, with 8 bases matching TRBD1. Germline loops: CDR1 LGHDT, CDR2 YNNKEL (reference sequence). This CDR3 has 14 residues. The V segment lost 3 bases and the J segment 6 bases; nucleotides outside the gene matches: 6. The CDR3 DNA sequence: TGTGCCAGCAGCCAGTGGACAGGGCTAAAGACCCAGTACTTC. Protein: CASSQWTGLKTQYF.

Worth noting for this clonotype: Since a much larger clone is just one base distant, this may be a read error. This chain connects TRBV19 to TRBJ1-4, with 7 bases fitting TRBD1. J gave up 5 bases and V 3 bases, and 6 bases lay outside the gene matches. This CDR3 is 15 amino acids long. Per the germline V gene, CDR1 is LNHDA and CDR2 is SQIVND (reference sequence). The CDR3: CASSMATGPNEKLFF. In DNA form, the CDR3 reads TGTGCCAGTAGTATGGCGACAGGGCCGAATGAAAAACTGTTTTTT.